These 2 T cell receptor beta chains share one sample of origin, sequenced in a study of blood T cell repertoires in COVID-19. Generated by immunoSEQ multiplex PCR, the TCRdb table keeps only in-frame clones and is missing some. The sample has 100,000 to 150,000 clones, approximately 89% seen once. The source material was peripheral blood. Every receptor here comes from a woman aged 80 or over with COVID-19, enrolled during active disease.

The chain combines TRBV6-1 with TRBJ2-3; D is perhaps TRBD2 (5 bases). This CDR3 spans 14 amino acids. The V end lost 3 bases, the J end lost 6 bases, and 13 bases lay between the germline ends. Germline CDR1 and CDR2: MNHNS and SASEGT. The CDR3 nucleotides are TGTGCCAGCAGTGATACGGGATCGGTTGATACGCAGTATTTT. Translation gives CASSDTGSVDTQYF.

The genes are TRBV7-2 and TRBJ2-7, with D possibly being TRBD1 (6 bases). CDR1 SGHTA and CDR2 FQGNSA come from the germline V gene. Trimming left V 1 base short and J 9 bases short, with 10 bases between. The CDR3 has 12 residues. CDR3 DNA sequence: TGTGCCAGCAGCTTAGATATACAGGGGCAGTACTTC. This encodes CASSLDIQGQYF.